This T cell receptor (beta chain) was retrieved from a study of T cell clones after liver transplantation. For the study at large: As an antigen-independent comparator, third-party-reactive TCRbeta sequences came from pre-transplant mixed lymphocyte reactions.

Thawed unstimulated PBMCs were FACS-sorted by CD3, CD4 and CD8 into two populations. Of note for this clone: Its target is not known.

Study observations and caveats: Migration into the graft, not deletion, may explain lost graft donor-reactive T cells.

The length of the CDR3 is 14 residues. Germline V gives CDR1 SNHLY, CDR2 FYNNEI. Between the trimmed V and J ends, which lost 7 bases and 1 base, there was a span of 13 bases. Assay: immunoSEQ multiplex PCR; the TCRdb copy retains only in-frame clones and omits some. This sample has tens of thousands of clones, with about four fifths found just once. This clonotype originated in a human patient who received a liver transplant. Some T cells may be the graft donor's. The sequencing used CD4+ T cells from blood, collected 12 months after liver transplant. V usage is TRBV2 and J usage is TRBJ1-2; a possible D gene is TRBD1 (5 bases). CDR3 sequence: CASKQGYLNYGYTF. The DNA for the CDR3 is TGTGCCAGCAAGCAGGGATACCTTAACTATGGCTACACCTTC.